This TCR beta chain was identified in a study of shared clonotypes between healthy human individuals. Clones were sequenced by immunoSEQ multiplex PCR, and TCRdb holds only the in-frame ones, with some missing. The sample carries about 110,000 clones, less than 75% recorded once. The CDR3 covers 14 residues. Germline CDR1 and CDR2: SEHNR and FQNEAQ (reference sequence). The V gene end was trimmed by 5 bases and the J gene end by 11 bases; junction bases not matched to a gene: 13. The clonotype was recovered from a woman in her 30s in good health. Sequenced input: memory CD8+ T cells sorted from blood. Subset noted: CD45RO+ cells pooled with CCR7-negative TemRA cells. The rearrangement uses TRBV7-9 and TRBJ1-1, with 8 nucleotides matching TRBD1. CDR3 amino acids: CASSPDRGRPQAFF. The CDR3 coding sequence is TGTGCCAGCAGCCCCGACAGGGGACGGCCCCAGGCTTTCTTT.